These 18 T cell receptor beta chains were all obtained from the same sample, sequenced in a study of T cells in women clearing cervical HPV infection. Clones were sequenced by immunoSEQ multiplex PCR, and TCRdb holds only the in-frame ones, with some missing. This sample's table reports 45,000 to 50,000 clones. Sequenced input: blood buffy coat. Receptor source: a woman between 18 and 69 years old with a cervical HPV16 infection that either progressed to CIN3+ or cleared (not recorded which).

Comment on this clone: The CDR3 end is not reached by the read, which stops 3 residues before it; the germline J gene fills it in. The rearrangement links TRBV7-6 to TRBJ1-2, with TRBD1 matching 8 bases. Germline CDR1 reads SGHVS; CDR2 reads FNYEAQ. CDR3 length: 14 amino acids. CDR3 DNA, as far as it was read: TGTGCCAGCAGCAAAAGCAGGGGGCATCCTGAC. This encodes CASSKSRGHPD. In full, the CDR3 is CASSKSRGHPDYTF.

With respect to this clone: The CDR3 extends 3 residues past the end of the read, so its final part is completed from the germline J gene. The J gene is TRBJ2-4, the V gene TRBV7-6; 8 bases are a match to TRBD1. Germline V gene lookup returns CDR1 SGHVS and CDR2 FNYEAQ. Trimming removed 5 bases from V and 6 bases from J; junction bases left unmatched: 6. CDR3 length equals 14 residues. The sequenced CDR3 bases are TGTGCCAGCAGCCCGTATGGGACAGGAAACATT. Its translation: CASSPYGTGNI. The CDR3 in full is CASSPYGTGNIQYF.

Comment on this clone: The CDR3 extends 3 residues past the end of the read, so its final part is completed from the germline J gene. V usage is TRBV7-2 and J usage is TRBJ1-6, with TRBD1 matching over 7 bases. Losses at the gene ends were 5 bases for V and 7 bases for J; bases not matched to a gene: 8. The CDR3 covers 15 residues. The germline gives CDR1 SGHTA, CDR2 FQGNSA. CDR3 DNA (partial): TGTGCCAGCAGCCGCAGACAGGGCCAGAATTCACCC. It yields the protein CASSRRQGQNSP. The full CDR3 protein reads CASSRRQGQNSPLHF.

Remarks on this clone: The read comes to an end 3 residues before the CDR3 does, leaving the germline J gene to fill in the end. The chain couples TRBV7-3 to TRBJ2-7; 12 nucleotides align to TRBD1. Germline CDR1 SGHTA, CDR2 FQGTGA. The length of the CDR3 is 14 residues. The J segment lost 4 bases and the V segment lost 5 bases, leaving 3 bases of the junction unmatched. The CDR3 DNA, read in part, is TGTGCCAGCAGCCCGGGACAGGGGGCTTACGAG. Its protein product is CASSPGQGAYE. The CDR3, in full, reads CASSPGQGAYEQYF. The full variable domain, completed using reference TRBV7-3 and TRBJ2-7, is GAGVSQTPSNKVTEKGKYVELRCDPISGHTALYWYRQSLGQGPEFLIYFQGTGAADDSGLPNDRFFAVRPEGSVSTLKIQRTERGDSAVYLCASSPGQGAYEQYFGPGTRLTVT.

Details on this clone: The read ends 3 residues early relative to the CDR3; the germline J gene fills the gap. The J gene is TRBJ1-2, the V gene TRBV19; D remains ambiguous. Looked up from germline, CDR1 is LNHDA and CDR2 is SQIVND (reference sequence). The V and J ends lost 0 bases and 7 bases respectively, with 12 bases between them. This CDR3 contains 14 residues. The sequenced part of the CDR3 DNA is TGTGCCAGTAGTATAGATCTTTACAGCGGTGGC. Encoded protein: CASSIDLYSGG. The entire CDR3 sequence reads CASSIDLYSGGYTF.

As concerns this clone: Read data end 3 residues before the CDR3 end; the end is taken from the germline J gene. The chain employs TRBV29-1 and TRBJ1-2; 8 nucleotides align to TRBD1. Per the germline V gene, CDR1 is SQVTM and CDR2 is ANQGSEA. This CDR3 has 13 amino acids. The CDR3 loop is CSVGQGTFGGYTF. Partial CDR3 DNA: TGCAGCGTTGGACAGGGGACGTTTGGGGGC.

Concerning this clone itself: Read data end 3 residues before the CDR3 end; the end is taken from the germline J gene. This sample includes further DNA sequences coding for the same CDR3. The V call is TRBV7-2, the J call TRBJ1-2; a weak D match, TRBD1 (5 bases). The CDR3 has 11 amino acids. Germline-derived CDR1 and CDR2 are SGHTA and FQGNSA. CDR3: CASSQGTGYTF. Incomplete CDR3 DNA: TGTGCCAGCAGCCAGGGAACTGGA.

For this clone: The read gets to within 3 residues of the CDR3 end, and the germline J gene fills in the rest. The J gene is TRBJ2-3, the V gene TRBV6-2 or TRBV6-3; D may be TRBD2 (6 bases). V was shortened by 0 bases and J by 2 bases, with 12 bases between the two germline ends. The CDR3 covers 16 residues. The germline V gene encodes CDR1 MNHEY and CDR2 SVGEGT. This CDR3 is CASSYSAGTLTDTQYF. The sequenced CDR3 bases are TGTGCCAGCAGTTACTCAGCCGGGACTCTCACAGATACG.

A note on this clone: The read is 3 residues too short to cover the CDR3 end, so that end is filled in from the germline J gene. The genes are TRBV30 and TRBJ2-1; perhaps TRBD2 as D (6 bases). The ends were cut back, 2 bases at V and 4 bases at J, with 12 bases in the middle. Per germline, CDR1 GTSNPN and CDR2 SVGIG (reference sequence). The CDR3 is 14 residues long. The CDR3 is CAWSRRARYNEQFF. The CDR3 DNA, read in part, is TGTGCCTGGAGTCGGAGGGCGCGTTACAATGAG.

This clone shows up as medium-sized by frequency. The CDR3 goes on 3 residues after the read ends, and that part is filled in from the germline J gene. V gene TRBV7-6 combines with J gene TRBJ1-4; D is unclear. With 4 bases removed from V and 8 bases from J, the gap between germline ends came to 11 bases. The germline gives CDR1 SGHVS, CDR2 FNYEAQ. CDR3 length: 13 residues. CDR3 DNA, as far as it was read: TGTGCCAGCAGCTCCGTCAATGGCGAAAAA. This codes for CASSSVNGEK. The whole CDR3 reads CASSSVNGEKLFF.

In the case of this clone: Read data end 3 residues before the CDR3 end; the end is taken from the germline J gene. The chain is built from TRBV7-8 and TRBJ1-3; 7 positions agree with TRBD1. Germline V gene sequence: CDR1 SGHVS, CDR2 FQNEAQ. J lost 4 bases, V lost 1 base, and 4 bases had no gene match. The CDR3 consists of 15 residues. CDR3 loop: CASSLGQGFGNTIYF. The sequenced CDR3 bases are TGTGCCAGCAGCTTAGGACAGGGATTCGGAAACACC.

Comment on this clone: The read finishes 3 residues shy of the CDR3 end, and the germline J gene is used to complete it. The chain recombines TRBV7-6 with TRBJ1-5; D not certain. Between the trimmed V and J ends, which lost 5 bases and 0 bases, there was a span of 11 bases. Looked up from germline, CDR1 is SGHVS and CDR2 is FNYEAQ. This CDR3 has 15 amino acids. The CDR3 sequence is CASSQIADSNQPQHF. CDR3 DNA, as far as it was read: TGTGCCAGCAGCCAAATTGCAGATAGCAATCAGCCC.

About this clone itself: The read halts 3 residues ahead of the CDR3 end, with the missing end drawn from the germline J gene. This chain joins TRBV30 and TRBJ1-2; 12 bases line up with TRBD1. Germline V CDR1 and CDR2: GTSNPN, SVGIG (reference sequence). The CDR3 is made up of 17 amino acids. The ends lost 3 bases at V and 5 bases at J; junction bases unmatched: 13. The part of the CDR3 DNA that was read is TGTGCCTGGAGAGGGGGCGGGACAGGGGGCACGGGATATGGC. Amino acid sequence: CAWRGGGTGGTGYG. The whole CDR3 region reads CAWRGGGTGGTGYGYTF.

About this clone: The read ends 3 residues early relative to the CDR3; the germline J gene fills the gap. The gene calls are TRBV5-1 and TRBJ2-3, with 9 bases lining up with TRBD1. V dropped 5 bases and J dropped 3; count of bases not matched to a gene: 7. CDR1 SGHRS and CDR2 YFSETQ come from the germline V gene. This CDR3 region has 15 residues. The CDR3 spells CASRDGTGSTDTQYF. The CDR3 DNA, read in part, is TGCGCCAGCAGAGACGGGACAGGGTCGACAGATACG.

On this clone: The read falls 3 residues short of the CDR3 end, and the missing part is taken from the germline J gene. V is TRBV24-1 and J is TRBJ2-5, with 8 bases that match TRBD2. Germline CDR1 KGHDR, CDR2 SFDVKD. The CDR3 spans 15 residues. Unmatched junction bases numbered 6, after V lost 2 bases and J lost 5 bases. The CDR3 DNA, read in part, is TGTGCCACCAGTGATTCTAGCGGGTGGGGTGAGACC. Translated: CATSDSSGWGET. The entire CDR3 protein is CATSDSSGWGETQYF.

Concerning this clone itself: The read finishes 3 residues shy of the CDR3 end, and the germline J gene is used to complete it. This sequence joins TRBV20-1 and TRBJ1-2, with a weak D call TRBD1 (6 bases). The CDR3 runs 12 residues. Trimming took off 5 bases at V and 7 bases at J, with 14 bases between the two ends. Germline V gene lookup returns CDR1 DFQATT and CDR2 SNEGSKA (reference sequence). The CDR3 is CSAPRGAGGYTF. The part of the CDR3 DNA that was read is TGCAGTGCTCCACGGGGGGCTGGTGGC.

As regards this clone: With the read ending 3 residues before the CDR3 end, the germline J gene is used to fill in that end. The chain recombines TRBV6-2 or TRBV6-3 with TRBJ2-2, with a weak D call TRBD2 (6 bases). CDR1 is MNHEY and CDR2 is SVGEGT in the germline V gene. V lost 6 bases to trimming and J lost 5 bases, with 13 bases between them. This CDR3 is built from 14 residues. This CDR3 is CASSEVGGTGELFF. The CDR3 DNA, read in part, is TGTGCCAGCAGCGAAGTCGGGGGAACCGGGGAG.

Details on this clone: The CDR3 extends 3 residues past the end of the read, so its final part is completed from the germline J gene. The chain links TRBV5-1 to TRBJ2-4; 8 bases match TRBD2. Germline V gene lookup returns CDR1 SGHRS and CDR2 YFSETQ. V trimming: 2 bases; J trimming: 6 bases; junction bases outside the gene matches: 4. The CDR3 runs to 14 residues. The CDR3 DNA, read in part, is TGCGCCAGCAGCTTTGACGGGAGGGGAAACATT. Translation gives CASSFDGRGNI. The whole CDR3 sequence is CASSFDGRGNIQYF.